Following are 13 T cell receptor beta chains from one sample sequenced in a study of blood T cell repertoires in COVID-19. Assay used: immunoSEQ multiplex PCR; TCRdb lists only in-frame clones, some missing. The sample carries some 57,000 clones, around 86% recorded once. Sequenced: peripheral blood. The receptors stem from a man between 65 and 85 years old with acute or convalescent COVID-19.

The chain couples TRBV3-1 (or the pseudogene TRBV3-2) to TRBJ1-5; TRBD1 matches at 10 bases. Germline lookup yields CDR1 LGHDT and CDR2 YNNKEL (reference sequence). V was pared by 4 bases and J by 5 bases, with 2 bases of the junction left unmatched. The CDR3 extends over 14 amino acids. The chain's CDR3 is CASSLGQGHQPQHF. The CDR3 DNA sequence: TGTGCCAGCAGCCTGGGACAGGGGCATCAGCCCCAGCATTTT.

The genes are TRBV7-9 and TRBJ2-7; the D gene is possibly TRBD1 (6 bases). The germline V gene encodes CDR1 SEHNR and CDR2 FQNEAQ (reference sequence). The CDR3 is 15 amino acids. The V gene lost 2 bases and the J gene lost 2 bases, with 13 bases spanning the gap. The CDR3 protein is CASSLMGTPTYEQYF. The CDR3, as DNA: TGTGCCAGCAGCTTAATGGGGACACCCACCTACGAGCAGTACTTC.

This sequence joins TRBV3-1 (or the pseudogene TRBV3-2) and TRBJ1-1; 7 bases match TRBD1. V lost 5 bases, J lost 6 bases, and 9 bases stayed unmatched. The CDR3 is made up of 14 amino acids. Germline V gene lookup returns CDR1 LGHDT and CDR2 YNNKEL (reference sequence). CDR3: CASSAYRGEAEAFF. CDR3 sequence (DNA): TGTGCCAGCAGCGCGTACAGGGGTGAGGCTGAAGCTTTCTTT.

The CDR3 protein is CASSLSGTDNYEQYF. The CDR3 DNA sequence: TGCGCCAGCAGCTTGTCCGGGACAGACAACTACGAGCAGTACTTC. The chain has TRBV5-1 and TRBJ2-7; TRBD1 aligns across 7 bases. The junction had 7 bases not matched to a gene; V was cut back by 1 base and J by 3 bases. The CDR3 covers 15 residues. Germline CDR1 reads SGHRS; CDR2 reads YFSETQ.

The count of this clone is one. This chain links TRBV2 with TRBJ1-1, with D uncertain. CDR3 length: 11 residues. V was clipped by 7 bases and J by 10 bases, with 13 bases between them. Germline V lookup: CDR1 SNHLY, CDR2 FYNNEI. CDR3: CASTQAVGAFF. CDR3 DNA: TGTGCCAGCACCCAGGCTGTTGGAGCTTTCTTT.

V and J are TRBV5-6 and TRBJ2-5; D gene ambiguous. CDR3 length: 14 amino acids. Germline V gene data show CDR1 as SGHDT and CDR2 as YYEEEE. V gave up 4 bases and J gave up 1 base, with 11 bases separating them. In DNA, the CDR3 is TGTGCCAGCAGCCCTATGGGCAGCCAAGAGACCCAGTACTTC. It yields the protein CASSPMGSQETQYF.

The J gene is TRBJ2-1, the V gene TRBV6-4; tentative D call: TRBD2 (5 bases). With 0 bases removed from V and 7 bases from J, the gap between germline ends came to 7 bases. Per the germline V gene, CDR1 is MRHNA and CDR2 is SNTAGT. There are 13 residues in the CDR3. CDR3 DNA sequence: TGTGCCAGCAGTGACTCGAAGCGGAATGAGCAGTTCTTC. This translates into CASSDSKRNEQFF.

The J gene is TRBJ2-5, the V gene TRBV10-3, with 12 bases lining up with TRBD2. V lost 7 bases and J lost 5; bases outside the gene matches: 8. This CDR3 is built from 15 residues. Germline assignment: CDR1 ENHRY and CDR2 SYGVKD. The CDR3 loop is CAIKPSGGVGETQYF. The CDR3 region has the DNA TGTGCCATCAAGCCTAGCGGGGGGGTAGGGGAGACCCAGTACTTC.

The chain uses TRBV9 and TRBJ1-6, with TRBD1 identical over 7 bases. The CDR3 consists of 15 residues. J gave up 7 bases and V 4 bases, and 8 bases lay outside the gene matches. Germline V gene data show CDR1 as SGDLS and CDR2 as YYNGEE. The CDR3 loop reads CASSPRDRKNSPLHF. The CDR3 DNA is TGTGCCAGCAGCCCTAGGGACAGAAAGAATTCACCCCTCCACTTT.

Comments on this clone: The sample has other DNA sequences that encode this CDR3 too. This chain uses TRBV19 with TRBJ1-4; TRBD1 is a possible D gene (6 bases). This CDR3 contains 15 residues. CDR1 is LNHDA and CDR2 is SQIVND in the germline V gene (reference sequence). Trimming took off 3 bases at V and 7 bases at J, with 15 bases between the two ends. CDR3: CASSIPARGGEKLFF. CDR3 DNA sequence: TGTGCCAGTAGTATCCCTGCCAGGGGCGGTGAAAAACTGTTTTTT.

The CDR3 sequence is CAISSTGKSYNEQFF. CDR3 bases: TGTGCCATCAGCTCGACAGGAAAGTCCTACAATGAGCAGTTCTTC. The V and J genes are TRBV10-3 and TRBJ2-1, with D perhaps TRBD1 (6 bases). The V gene lost 6 bases and the J gene lost 1 base, with 13 bases spanning the gap. The germline gives CDR1 ENHRY, CDR2 SYGVKD. The CDR3 loop spans 15 amino acids.

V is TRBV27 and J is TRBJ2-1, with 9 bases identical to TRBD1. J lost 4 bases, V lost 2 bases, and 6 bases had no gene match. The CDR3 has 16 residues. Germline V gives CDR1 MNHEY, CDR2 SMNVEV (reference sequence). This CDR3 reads CASSLAGTGIYNEQFF. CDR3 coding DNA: TGTGCCAGCAGTTTAGCCGGGACAGGGATTTACAATGAGCAGTTCTTC.

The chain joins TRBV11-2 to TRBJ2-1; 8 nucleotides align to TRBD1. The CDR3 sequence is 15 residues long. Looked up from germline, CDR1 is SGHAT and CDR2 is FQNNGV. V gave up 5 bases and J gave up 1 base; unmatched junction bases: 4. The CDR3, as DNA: TGTGCCAGCAGCCAGAACAGGGGGTCCTACAATGAGCAGTTCTTC. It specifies CASSQNRGSYNEQFF.